These 27 T cell receptor beta chains came from one sample sequenced in a study of T cells in localized non-small cell lung cancer. Only in-frame clones appear in the TCRdb table, and some are missing; sequencing was by immunoSEQ multiplex PCR. The table records approximately 20,000 clones, roughly 84% of them present only once. Sequenced here: peripheral blood, sampled before any cancer treatment. These receptor sequences come from a man aged 40 to 70 with stage I lung adenocarcinoma.

The chain employs TRBV7-2 and TRBJ2-5, with 10 bases lining up with TRBD1. The CDR3 contains 15 residues. The ends lost 4 bases at V and 9 bases at J; junction bases unmatched: 11. From germline, CDR1 is SGHTA and CDR2 FQGNSA. This CDR3 is CASSSAGTGAVAQYF. CDR3 DNA sequence: TGTGCCAGCAGCTCAGCCGGGACAGGGGCGGTGGCCCAGTACTTC.

In this sample, this clone turned up a few times. V and J are TRBV28 and TRBJ1-5, with a tentative D call TRBD1 (6 bases). This CDR3 is 13 amino acids long. V lost 7 bases and J lost 5, with 12 bases in between. Germline CDR1 and CDR2: MDHEN and SYDVKM. CDR3 bases: TGTGCCAGCACAGGGGTCCCCTATCAGCCCCAGCATTTT. This sequence encodes CASTGVPYQPQHF. The variable domain in full, with the rest retrieved from reference TRBV28 and TRBJ1-5, is DVKVTQSSRYLVKRTGEKVFLECVQDMDHENMFWYRQDPGLGLRLIYFSYDVKMKEKGDIPEGYSVSREKKERFSLILESASTNQTSMYLCASTGVPYQPQHFGDGTRLSIL.

The gene calls are TRBV12-5 and TRBJ2-5; the D gene could be TRBD1 or TRBD2 (5 bases each). The V and J ends lost 6 bases and 4 bases respectively, with 12 bases between them. CDR1 is LGHNT and CDR2 is FRNRAP in the germline V gene. The CDR3 consists of 13 residues. CDR3 coding DNA: TGTGCTAGTGGCCCCGGGGCCGGAGAGACCCAGTACTTC. This codes for CASGPGAGETQYF.

The V call is TRBV5-1, the J call TRBJ1-2; D perhaps matches TRBD1 (6 bases). This CDR3 contains 13 residues. Trimming took off 0 bases at V and 3 bases at J, with 6 bases between the two ends. Per germline, CDR1 SGHRS and CDR2 YFSETQ. The CDR3 DNA follows: TGCGCCAGCAGCTTGGACAGGGACTATGGCTACACCTTC. It encodes CASSLDRDYGYTF.

This clone showed up just once. The genes are TRBV6-1 and TRBJ2-7, with no clear D. Looked up from germline, CDR1 is MNHNS and CDR2 is SASEGT. The CDR3 runs to 12 residues. V was shortened by 5 bases and J by 4 bases, with 9 bases between the two germline ends. CDR3 region: CASSPQVYEQYF. The CDR3 DNA is TGTGCCAGCAGTCCCCAGGTTTACGAGCAGTACTTC.

The chain couples TRBV19 to TRBJ2-5; D uncertain. This CDR3 region has 14 residues. CDR1 and CDR2 from the germline V gene are LNHDA and SQIVND (reference sequence). Trimming took 2 bases from V and 4 from J, leaving 11 bases between them. CDR3 DNA sequence: TGTGCCAGTAGTATAACGTTGTCGGGAGAGACCCAGTACTTC. It codes for CASSITLSGETQYF.

The chain employs TRBV9 and TRBJ1-3, with TRBD1 identical over 9 bases. J gave up 3 bases and V 4 bases, and 11 bases lay outside the gene matches. The CDR3 is 17 amino acids. Looked up from germline, CDR1 is SGDLS and CDR2 is YYNGEE. CDR3 sequence (DNA): TGTGCCAGCAGCCCCCGTCCGGGACAGGGAGGTGGAAACACCATATATTTT. This sequence encodes CASSPRPGQGGGNTIYF.

The sample holds a few counts of this clone. The chain carries TRBV18 and TRBJ2-5, with 7 bases aligning to TRBD1. The J segment lost 1 base and the V segment lost 6 bases, leaving 5 bases of the junction unmatched. From germline, CDR1 is KGHSH and CDR2 LQKENI. This CDR3 is built from 14 residues. For the CDR3, the DNA is TGTGCCAGCTCTCTTCGGACAGGCCAAGAGACCCAGTACTTC. This translates into CASSLRTGQETQYF.

The V and J genes are TRBV28 and TRBJ2-3; 10 nucleotides match TRBD2. The CDR3 consists of 16 residues. Germline V gene sequence: CDR1 MDHEN, CDR2 SYDVKM. The V segment lost 5 bases and the J segment 6 bases; nucleotides outside the gene matches: 11. This CDR3 is CASSRTGSGGGDTQYF. The DNA for the CDR3 is TGTGCCAGCAGTCGTACAGGAAGCGGGGGGGGCGATACGCAGTATTTT.

This clone was observed a few times. The chain employs TRBV6-5 and TRBJ1-1, with D unclear. From germline, CDR1 is MNHEY and CDR2 SVGAGI. This CDR3 has 11 amino acids. Between the trimmed V and J ends, which lost 2 bases and 8 bases, there was a span of 6 bases. This CDR3 is CASSYGPEAFF. CDR3 coding DNA: TGTGCCAGCAGTTACGGGCCCGAAGCTTTCTTT.

V gene TRBV5-6 combines with J gene TRBJ1-4; maybe TRBD1 (5 bases). This CDR3 is built from 14 residues. Trimming pared 4 bases from V and 7 bases from J, leaving 14 bases between. Per the germline V gene, CDR1 is SGHDT and CDR2 is YYEEEE. This CDR3 reads CASSRRGLGEKLFF. In DNA form, the CDR3 reads TGTGCCAGCAGCCGTAGGGGATTGGGTGAAAAACTGTTTTTT.

This clone came up a few times. The chain employs TRBV10-3 and TRBJ1-2, with TRBD1 matching over 7 bases. With 2 bases clipped from V and 4 bases from J, the junction kept 4 bases outside the gene matches. The CDR3 loop spans 14 amino acids. The germline V gene encodes CDR1 ENHRY and CDR2 SYGVKD. The DNA for the CDR3 is TGTGCCATCAGTGAGGACAGGGAGGGCTATGGCTACACCTTC. It codes for CAISEDREGYGYTF.

Here the CDR3 DNA reads TGTGCCAGCAGGACTAGCAGATATACGCAGTATTTT. Protein sequence: CASRTSRYTQYF. The V gene is TRBV2, the J gene TRBJ2-3; TRBD2 agrees at 7 bases. J lost 7 bases, V lost 6 bases, and 4 bases had no gene match. Germline V gene data show CDR1 as SNHLY and CDR2 as FYNNEI. The CDR3 is 12 amino acids.

In its sample, this clone ranks as large. The rearrangement uses TRBV28 and TRBJ2-6; D remains ambiguous. Per germline, CDR1 MDHEN and CDR2 SYDVKM. CDR3 length: 18 amino acids. V dropped 8 bases and J dropped 1 base, with 21 bases sitting between them. The CDR3 DNA is TGTGCCAGCTTAACCCTCCATGATCGCGGTTCTGGGGCCAACGTCCTGACTTTC. Its protein product is CASLTLHDRGSGANVLTF.

CDR3 DNA sequence: TGTGCCAGTAGAACGGGACAGGGGATTAACACAGATACGCAGTATTTT. This codes for CASRTGQGINTDTQYF. V usage is TRBV19 and J usage is TRBJ2-3, with 10 bases that match TRBD1. Trimming took 6 bases from V and 2 from J; bases not matched to a gene: 8. Germline-derived CDR1 and CDR2 are LNHDA and SQIVND (reference sequence). This CDR3 is 16 amino acids long.

This clone was picked up one time. V gene TRBV4-3 combines with J gene TRBJ2-1; either TRBD1 or TRBD2 may fit D (5 bases each). The CDR3 length is 15 residues. Trimming removed 4 bases at V and 2 bases at J, with 12 bases between. Germline lookup yields CDR1 LGHNA and CDR2 YSLEER. Here the CDR3 DNA reads TGCGCCAGCAGCCGTATACGGGGACCCTACAATGAGCAGTTCTTC. Translated: CASSRIRGPYNEQFF.

The rearrangement links TRBV7-9 to TRBJ1-2; perhaps TRBD1 as D (5 bases). Trimming removed 1 base from V and 4 bases from J, with 7 bases in between. The CDR3 covers 13 residues. Germline CDR1 reads SEHNR; CDR2 reads FQNEAQ (reference sequence). CDR3 residues: CASSLGGGYGYTF. The CDR3 DNA is TGTGCCAGCAGCTTAGGGGGCGGCTATGGCTACACCTTC.

The V gene is TRBV28, the J gene TRBJ1-5, with D perhaps matching TRBD1 (5 bases). This CDR3 has 15 amino acids. The germline V gene has CDR1 MDHEN and CDR2 SYDVKM. V gave up 8 bases and J gave up 9 bases, with 23 bases separating them. Here the CDR3 reads CASRPSTGTVWPQHF. The CDR3 nucleotides read TGTGCCAGCCGACCATCAACCGGGACGGTGTGGCCCCAGCATTTT.

The V gene is TRBV6-8, the J gene TRBJ1-1; no definite D call. With 2 bases removed from V and 4 bases from J, the gap between germline ends came to 8 bases. The CDR3 is 13 amino acids. Germline lookup yields CDR1 MNHGY and CDR2 SAAAGT. The CDR3 sequence: CASSYRTATEAFF. For the CDR3, the DNA is TGTGCCAGCAGTTACAGGACGGCCACTGAAGCTTTCTTT.

In this sample, this clone turned up once. A read error may produce the germline difference seen at one junction end. The chain recombines TRBV7-3 with TRBJ2-5; 7 nucleotides match TRBD1. This CDR3 contains 13 residues. Germline CDR1 reads SGHTA; CDR2 reads FQGTGA. CDR3 amino acids: CASSVGQQEAQYF. The CDR3 nucleotides are TGTGCCAGCAGCGTGGGACAGCAAGAGGCCCAGTACTTC.

This rearrangement joins TRBV5-8 to TRBJ2-1; D is ambiguous. V lost 3 bases and J lost 0, with 13 bases in between. CDR1 is SGHTS and CDR2 is YDEGEE in the germline V gene. CDR3 size: 16 residues. CDR3 DNA sequence: TGTGCCAGCAGCTCCTTAGGCGGTAGCTCCTACAATGAGCAGTTCTTC. Protein product: CASSSLGGSSYNEQFF.

This clone was detected a few times. The rearrangement uses TRBV5-1 and TRBJ1-4; D is possibly TRBD1 (6 bases). This CDR3 is built from 15 residues. Trimming removed 2 bases from V and 7 bases from J, with 15 bases in between. Germline CDR1 reads SGHRS; CDR2 reads YFSETQ. The CDR3 bases are TGCGCCAGCAGCTTCGGGTCAGGAGGGGGTGAAAAACTGTTTTTT. It translates to CASSFGSGGGEKLFF.

In nucleotides, the CDR3 is TGCGCCAGCAGCCAAGATCTGAGGGGACGCTCCTACGAGCAGTACTTC. Translating gives CASSQDLRGRSYEQYF. This chain connects TRBV4-3 to TRBJ2-7; D may match TRBD1 or TRBD2 (5 bases each). The V and J ends lost 0 bases and 0 bases respectively, with 12 bases between them. The CDR3 is made up of 16 amino acids. In germline, CDR1 is LGHNA, CDR2 YSLEER.

This clone was seen only once. CDR3 sequence (DNA): TGTGCCAGCAGCAGGGAGGACTATGGCTACACCTTC. This sequence encodes CASSREDYGYTF. This chain links TRBV5-4 with TRBJ1-2; no reliable D call. Trimming stripped 4 bases from V and 3 bases from J, with 7 bases between. CDR3 size: 12 residues. Germline CDR1 and CDR2: SGHNT and YYREEE (reference sequence).

The gene calls are TRBV2 and TRBJ2-7, with 8 positions matching TRBD1. V trimming: 6 bases; J trimming: 0 bases; junction bases outside the gene matches: 16. The V gene's germline CDR1 is SNHLY and CDR2 FYNNEI. This CDR3 region has 18 residues. CDR3 in amino acids: CASRTTSTGALSSYEQYF. The CDR3, as DNA: TGTGCCAGCAGGACCACTTCGACAGGGGCCCTAAGCTCCTACGAGCAGTACTTC.

DNA for the CDR3: TGTGCCAGCAGCGGGGGACAACAGAATGAAAAACTGTTTTTT. Protein: CASSGGQQNEKLFF. The chain recombines TRBV9 with TRBJ1-4, with TRBD1 as a possible D gene (6 bases). CDR1 is SGDLS and CDR2 is YYNGEE in the germline V gene. V lost 3 bases and J 5 bases, leaving 11 bases between the germline ends. The CDR3 has 14 residues.

This clone was observed a few times. The chain uses TRBV4-2 and TRBJ1-1, with D maybe TRBD1 (5 bases). V was pared by 5 bases and J by 0 bases, with 16 bases between. The CDR3 runs to 16 residues. In germline, CDR1 is LGHNA, CDR2 YNFKEQ. DNA of the CDR3: TGTGCCAGCAGCAGTTATGGGGGATCCATGAACACTGAAGCTTTCTTT. Encoded protein: CASSSYGGSMNTEAFF.